This TCR beta chain comes out of a study of naive and memory T cell subsets. A remark on this clonotype: Its antigen is still unknown.

Two oligonucleotides, mixed equimolar, formed the beta constant-region primer covering TRBC1 and TRBC2. Four rounds of PCR amplified the ligated cDNA using nested alpha and beta constant-region primers plus SP2. MiXCR, run by TCRdb on the UMI-ligation and nested PCR reads, gives a single entry per CDR3 protein. The sample lists over 110,000 distinct CDR3 sequences, 15% to 25% seen once, with roughly 0.63% in the top ten. Trimming pared 3 bases from V and 0 bases from J, leaving 5 bases between. The length of the CDR3 is 14 residues. Germline lookup yields CDR1 LGHDT and CDR2 YNNKEL (reference sequence). Study outcomes and limitations: Naive repertoires, especially CD8, held a few larger clonotypes, possibly memory cells re-expressing CD45RA.

The sequence derives from a human donor in good health. V gene TRBV3-1 combines with J gene TRBJ2-2; D remains unclear. Material: naive CD8+ T cells from blood. DNA for the CDR3: TGTGCCAGCAGCCAGGAACCGAACACCGGGGAGCTGTTTTTT. Translation gives CASSQEPNTGELFF.